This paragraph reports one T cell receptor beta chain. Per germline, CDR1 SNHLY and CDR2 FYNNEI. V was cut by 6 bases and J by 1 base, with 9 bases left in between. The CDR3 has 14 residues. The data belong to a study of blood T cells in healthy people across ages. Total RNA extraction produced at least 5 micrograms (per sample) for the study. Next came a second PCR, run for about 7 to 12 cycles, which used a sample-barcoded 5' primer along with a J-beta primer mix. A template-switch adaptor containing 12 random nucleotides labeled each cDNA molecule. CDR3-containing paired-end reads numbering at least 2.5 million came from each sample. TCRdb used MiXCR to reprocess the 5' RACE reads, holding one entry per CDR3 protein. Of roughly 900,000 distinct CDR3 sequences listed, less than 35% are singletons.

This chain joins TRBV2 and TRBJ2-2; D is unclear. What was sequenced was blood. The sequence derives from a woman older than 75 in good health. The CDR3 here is CASRGNGNTGELFF. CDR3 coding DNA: TGTGCCAGCAGGGGAAACGGGAACACCGGGGAGCTGTTTTTT. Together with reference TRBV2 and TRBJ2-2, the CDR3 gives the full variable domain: EPEVTQTPSHQVTQMGQEVILRCVPISNHLYFYWYRQILGQKVEFLVSFYNNEISEKSEIFDDQFSVERPDGSNFTLKIRSTKLEDSAMYFCASRGNGNTGELFFGEGSRLTVL.